Here is one TCR beta chain with its context. Antigen specificity is unknown. Findings and caveats of the study: The larger cohort examined one V-J beta rearrangement, not whole repertoires. Tumor memory CD4+ T cell TCR gene usage clustered with blood and lymph node memory CD4+ cells and lymph node naive CD4+ cells. Greatest tumor Treg TCR overlap was with tumor naive CD4+ cells.

The sorted Tregs were CD4+CD25+CD127-/low cells. Full-length variable regions came from constant-region reverse primers plus semi-nested Nested Universal Primer A PCR. In TCRdb, the 5' RACE reads were re-called with MiXCR into one record per CDR3 protein. The sample gives 62,000 or so distinct CDR3 sequences, approximately 26% of which show up once; under 2.5% is in the top ten. The CDR3 consists of 16 residues. V lost 6 bases and J lost 4; bases outside the gene matches: 10. Germline V gene data show CDR1 as KGHDR and CDR2 as SFDVKD. Sequenced input: tumor-infiltrating Tregs sorted from the breast tumor. V gene TRBV24-1 combines with J gene TRBJ1-5, with 8 nucleotides matching TRBD1. The source of this sequence is a female donor with breast cancer. The CDR3 sequence is CATSPSYGQGNQPQHF. As DNA, the CDR3 is TGTGCCACCAGTCCTTCTTACGGACAGGGAAATCAGCCCCAGCATTTT.